Below are 11 T cell receptor beta chains sequenced from a single sample in a study of vaccination and CD4 T cells after COVID-19. These receptors have no identified antigens. Cultured CD4+ T-cell DNA underwent Oncomine TCR Beta short-read sequencing. TCRdb independently ran MiXCR on the PCR reads; one entry per CDR3 protein. Of over 10,000 distinct CDR3 sequences in the sample, more than 75% were seen once. Treatment reported: approximately nine-day PBMC culture with coronavirus spike peptide pools or control peptides (ViraFEST assay). The sequencing input was CD4+ T cells from blood, cultured in vitro. All receptors derive from a human donor who had recovered from COVID-19.

The chain couples TRBV28 to TRBJ1-5, with D possibly being TRBD1 (5 bases). Trimming removed 5 bases at V and 1 base at J, with 27 bases between. This CDR3 spans 20 amino acids. Germline CDR1 is MDHEN and CDR2 is SYDVKM. CDR3 nucleotide sequence: TGTGCCAGCAGTATACCCTACTTTAGGGCAGGGCCAAGGAGCAATCAGCCCCAGCATTTT. Its protein is CASSIPYFRAGPRSNQPQHF.

This clonotype was counted only a few times. The chain joins TRBV28 to TRBJ1-2; D may be TRBD1 (6 bases). The CDR3 spans 14 residues. Trimming removed 4 bases from V and 2 bases from J, with 11 bases in between. Germline assignment: CDR1 MDHEN and CDR2 SYDVKM. CDR3 protein: CASSSPGHNYGYTF. CDR3 DNA sequence: TGTGCCAGCAGTTCTCCGGGACACAACTATGGCTACACCTTC.

The chain couples TRBV7-2 to TRBJ2-5; D unclear. Germline-derived CDR1 and CDR2 are SGHTA and FQGNSA. Trimming removed 5 bases from V and 3 bases from J, with 10 bases in between. CDR3 size: 13 residues. The DNA of the CDR3 is TGTGCCAGCAGCACCTACTCCAAAGAGACCCAGTACTTC. It is translated as CASSTYSKETQYF.

The gene calls are TRBV7-9 and TRBJ2-1; D may be TRBD2 (6 bases). Trimming stripped 5 bases from V and 5 bases from J, with 22 bases between. This CDR3 contains 17 residues. The germline V gene has CDR1 SEHNR and CDR2 FQNEAQ (reference sequence). CDR3 sequence (DNA): TGTGCCAGCAGCCCCAACGCCCGTACCGGACTAAACAATGAGCAGTTCTTC. This sequence encodes CASSPNARTGLNNEQFF.

The chain combines TRBV19 with TRBJ1-5; 8 bases match TRBD1. Germline trimming cut 6 bases from V and 2 bases from J; bases unmatched to any gene: 9. The CDR3 covers 16 residues. Per the germline V gene, CDR1 is LNHDA and CDR2 is SQIVND (reference sequence). The CDR3 spells CASSGQGARGNQPQHF. For the CDR3, the DNA is TGTGCCAGTAGCGGTCAGGGGGCTAGGGGCAATCAGCCCCAGCATTTT. The full variable domain, with the rest looked up from reference TRBV19 and TRBJ1-5, is DGGITQSPKYLFRKEGQNVTLSCEQNLNHDAMYWYRQDPGQGLRLIYYSQIVNDFQKGDIAEGYSVSREKKESFPLTVTSAQKNPTAFYLCASSGQGARGNQPQHFGDGTRLSIL.

The J gene is TRBJ1-2, the V gene TRBV6-1; 9 positions match TRBD1. Unmatched junction bases numbered 4, after V lost 6 bases and J lost 2 bases. Germline V gene sequence: CDR1 MNHNS, CDR2 SASEGT. This CDR3 is 14 amino acids long. Here the CDR3 reads CASRTGQGNYGYTF. CDR3 DNA sequence: TGTGCCAGCAGAACGGGACAGGGAAACTATGGCTACACCTTC.

The gene calls are TRBV7-9 and TRBJ2-5; TRBD2 matches at 8 bases. The CDR3 totals 14 residues. Per germline, CDR1 SEHNR and CDR2 FQNEAQ (reference sequence). The J segment lost 5 bases and the V segment lost 4 bases, leaving 6 bases of the junction unmatched. The CDR3, as DNA: TGTGCCAGCAGCTGGAATAGCGGGAAGGAGACCCAGTACTTC. It yields the protein CASSWNSGKETQYF. Together with reference TRBV7-9 and TRBJ2-5, the CDR3 gives the full variable domain: DTGVSQNPRHKITKRGQNVTFRCDPISEHNRLYWYRQTLGQGPEFLTYFQNEAQLEKSRLLSDRFSAERPKGSFSTLEIQRTEQGDSAMYLCASSWNSGKETQYFGPGTRLLVL.

The table lists this clonotype with a few counts. The chain employs TRBV6-1 and TRBJ2-3; 13 bases line up with TRBD2. V shed 8 bases, J shed 6 bases, and the junction held 8 bases outside the gene matches. Germline CDR1 MNHNS, CDR2 SASEGT. This CDR3 has 15 residues. The CDR3 sequence: CASPRLAGGRDTQYF. For the CDR3, the DNA is TGTGCCAGCCCCCGACTAGCGGGAGGTCGTGATACGCAGTATTTT.

The chain carries TRBV20-1 and TRBJ1-5; D perhaps matches TRBD1 (6 bases). Germline loops: CDR1 DFQATT, CDR2 SNEGSKA (reference sequence). The CDR3 totals 16 residues. V shed 3 bases and J shed 2 bases, with 17 bases lying between them. The DNA of the CDR3 is TGCAGTGCTAGCGGTGTTGACAGGTTGGGCAATCAGCCCCAGCATTTT. It is translated as CSASGVDRLGNQPQHF.

V gene TRBV20-1 combines with J gene TRBJ1-1; possible D gene TRBD1, 5 bases. The V end was cut by 2 bases, the J end by 3 bases, with 13 bases between. Germline V CDR1 and CDR2: DFQATT, SNEGSKA (reference sequence). This CDR3 has 14 amino acids. CDR3 bases: TGCAGTGCTAGACCACGGGGGGGGGACACTGAAGCTTTCTTT. Protein: CSARPRGGDTEAFF.

The rearrangement links TRBV7-2 to TRBJ2-5, with TRBD2 identical over 10 bases. Germline assignment: CDR1 SGHTA and CDR2 FQGNSA. The CDR3 covers 15 residues. After removal of 3 bases from V and 5 bases from J, the junction contained 6 bases not matched to a gene. CDR3 sequence reads: CASSFGGAGGETQYF. DNA of the CDR3: TGTGCCAGCAGCTTCGGGGGAGCGGGAGGGGAGACCCAGTACTTC.